One and the same sample provided the 30 T cell receptor beta chains below, sequenced in a study of blood T cell repertoires in COVID-19. Sequenced by immunoSEQ multiplex PCR; TCRdb stores in-frame clones only, minus some. The table includes under 170,000 clones, 65% to 90% detected once. The sample comprised peripheral blood. These receptors originate from a man aged 70-80 years with acute or convalescent COVID-19.

The chain couples TRBV29-1 to TRBJ2-1; tentative D call: TRBD1 (6 bases). The CDR3 totals 12 residues. V lost 7 bases, J lost 5 bases, and 12 bases lay in between. The germline V gene has CDR1 SQVTM and CDR2 ANQGSEA. Here the CDR3 reads CSEQGVHNEQFF. Written as DNA, the CDR3 is TGCAGCGAACAGGGAGTTCACAATGAGCAGTTCTTC.

The V gene is TRBV18, the J gene TRBJ2-7; 8 bases are shared with TRBD2. CDR1 KGHSH and CDR2 LQKENI come from the germline V gene. The CDR3 totals 17 residues. The trim removed 1 base at V and 2 bases at J, leaving 10 bases unmatched. The CDR3 reads CASSPRGGAGGPYEQYF. The CDR3 DNA is TGTGCCAGCTCACCACGAGGGGGGGCGGGAGGACCCTACGAGCAGTACTTC.

The chain has TRBV19 and TRBJ1-2; the D gene is possibly TRBD1 (6 bases). The CDR3 consists of 15 residues. CDR1 LNHDA and CDR2 SQIVND come from the germline V gene (reference sequence). Trimming shortened V by 3 bases and J by 0 bases, and 11 bases separated the two germline ends. The CDR3 DNA reads as TGTGCCAGTAGTATGATGGCAGGGGCTAACTATGGCTACACCTTC. This sequence encodes CASSMMAGANYGYTF.

The V and J genes are TRBV5-1 and TRBJ2-3, with D maybe TRBD2 (6 bases). This CDR3 contains 17 residues. Germline CDR1 SGHRS, CDR2 YFSETQ. Trimming pared 3 bases from V and 1 base from J, leaving 18 bases between. As DNA, the CDR3 is TGCGCCAGCAGCTCCCTTCTGGTAGCGGAGCGCACAGATACGCAGTATTTT. This encodes CASSSLLVAERTDTQYF. Based on the CDR3 plus reference TRBV5-1 and TRBJ2-3, the full variable domain is KAGVTQTPRYLIKTRGQQVTLSCSPISGHRSVSWYQQTPGQGLQFLFEYFSETQRNKGNFPGRFSGRQFSNSRSEMNVSTLELGDSALYLCASSSLLVAERTDTQYFGPGTRLTVL.

This clone appeared once. The CDR3 loop reads CASSQESGFGTSGPKNIQYF. The CDR3 DNA follows: TGCGCCAGCAGCCAAGAATCAGGCTTCGGGACTAGCGGGCCCAAAAACATTCAGTACTTC. This chain uses TRBV4-1 with TRBJ2-4; 12 bases agree with TRBD2. Losses at the gene ends were 0 bases for V and 2 bases for J; bases not matched to a gene: 11. The V gene's germline CDR1 is MGHRA and CDR2 YSYEKL. This CDR3 has 20 residues.

This sequence joins TRBV13 and TRBJ2-1; 9 bases match TRBD1. The germline gives CDR1 PRHDT, CDR2 FYEKMQ (reference sequence). CDR3 length: 16 amino acids. The V segment lost 4 bases and the J segment 6 bases; nucleotides outside the gene matches: 10. This CDR3 is CASSSTGGRVGNEQFF. The DNA of the CDR3 is TGTGCCAGCAGCTCGACAGGGGGGAGGGTAGGCAATGAGCAGTTCTTC.

The chain combines TRBV5-4 with TRBJ2-7; tentatively, D is TRBD2 (5 bases). CDR3 length: 15 residues. Germline V gives CDR1 SGHNT, CDR2 YYREEE (reference sequence). Between the trimmed V and J ends, which lost 0 bases and 2 bases, there was a span of 12 bases. The CDR3: CASSLDPGSTYEQYF. CDR3 coding DNA: TGTGCCAGCAGCTTGGACCCGGGATCTACCTACGAGCAGTACTTC.

The rearrangement links TRBV29-1 to TRBJ2-7; TRBD2 aligns across 13 bases. There are 14 residues in the CDR3. J was trimmed by 5 bases and V by 3 bases; bases with no gene match: 4. The germline V gene encodes CDR1 SQVTM and CDR2 ANQGSEA. The CDR3 sequence: CSVDRTSGSDEQYF. The CDR3 bases are TGCAGCGTTGACCGGACTAGCGGGAGCGACGAGCAGTACTTC.

J is TRBJ1-3 and V is TRBV28; D may be TRBD1 (6 bases). The CDR3 is 15 residues long. Germline V gene data show CDR1 as MDHEN and CDR2 as SYDVKM. The V and J ends lost 7 bases and 0 bases respectively, with 13 bases between them. The CDR3: CASTWDTSSGNTIYF. For the CDR3, the DNA is TGTGCCAGCACCTGGGACACCAGCTCTGGAAACACCATATATTTT. The entire variable domain, with the rest obtained from reference TRBV28 and TRBJ1-3, is as follows: DVKVTQSSRYLVKRTGEKVFLECVQDMDHENMFWYRQDPGLGLRLIYFSYDVKMKEKGDIPEGYSVSREKKERFSLILESASTNQTSMYLCASTWDTSSGNTIYFGEGSWLTVV.

The gene calls are TRBV6-5 and TRBJ1-2; D gene unclear. Trimming shortened V by 1 base and J by 4 bases, and 7 bases separated the two germline ends. Germline V gene sequence: CDR1 MNHEY, CDR2 SVGAGI. There are 13 residues in the CDR3. As DNA, the CDR3 is TGTGCCAGCAGTTACTACAACAGCTATGGCTACACCTTC. Translated: CASSYYNSYGYTF.

This chain connects TRBV7-2 to TRBJ1-3; the D is unclear. CDR3 length equals 15 residues. Deletions cut 1 base from V and 2 bases from J, with 9 bases between. In germline, CDR1 is SGHTA, CDR2 FQGNSA. The CDR3 bases are TGTGCCAGCAGCTTAGTGGCAGTTGCTGGAAACACCATATATTTT. It codes for CASSLVAVAGNTIYF. Full variable domain (missing parts from reference TRBV7-2 and TRBJ1-3): GAGVSQSPSNKVTEKGKDVELRCDPISGHTALYWYRQSLGQGLEFLIYFQGNSAPDKSGLPSDRFSAERTGGSVSTLTIQRTQQEDSAVYLCASSLVAVAGNTIYFGEGSWLTVV.

This clone occurred a few times. The rearrangement links TRBV6-2 or TRBV6-3 to TRBJ2-7, with TRBD2 matching over 7 bases. With 4 bases clipped from V and 0 bases from J, the junction kept 9 bases outside the gene matches. In germline, CDR1 is MNHEY, CDR2 SVGEGT. This CDR3 spans 16 amino acids. This CDR3 is CASSWTPGGSSYEQYF. CDR3 bases: TGTGCCAGCAGTTGGACTCCGGGCGGGAGCTCCTACGAGCAGTACTTC.

This clone was seen only once. CDR3 region: CASSFAGSGPQHF. CDR3 DNA sequence: TGCGCCAGCAGCTTCGCAGGGTCCGGGCCCCAGCATTTT. V gene TRBV5-1 combines with J gene TRBJ1-5; maybe TRBD1 (5 bases). In germline, CDR1 is SGHRS, CDR2 YFSETQ. This CDR3 comprises 13 residues. V lost 2 bases, J lost 9 bases, and 12 bases lay in between.

Comments on this clone: An end of the junction does not agree with germline; a read error may underlie this. This chain joins TRBV7-7 and TRBJ2-2; possible D gene TRBD1, 7 bases. The CDR3 is 18 amino acids. The germline gives CDR1 SSHAT, CDR2 FNYEAQ (reference sequence). The CDR3, as DNA: TGTGCTAGCAGCTTAGGTGGAGGGGGCGCCTCGAACACCGGGGAGCTGTTTTTT. Its protein product is CASSLGGGGASNTGELFF. Full variable domain (remainder filled in from reference TRBV7-7 and TRBJ2-2): GAGVSQSPRYKVTKRGQDVTLRCDPISSHATLYWYQQALGQGPEFLTYFNYEAQPDKSGLPSDRFSAERPEGSISTLTIQRTEQRDSAMYRCASSLGGGGASNTGELFFGEGSRLTVL.

This clone showed up just once. This rearrangement joins TRBV20-1 to TRBJ1-1; D gene ambiguous. Trimming pared 5 bases from V and 7 bases from J, leaving 11 bases between. CDR1 is DFQATT and CDR2 is SNEGSKA in the germline V gene (reference sequence). The CDR3 has 11 residues. In nucleotides, the CDR3 is TGCAGTGCTCAGAGGGTGGGTGAAGCTTTCTTT. It encodes CSAQRVGEAFF.

The V call is TRBV19, the J call TRBJ1-5; D is ambiguous. Trimming shortened V by 9 bases and J by 3 bases, and 18 bases separated the two germline ends. Germline V lookup: CDR1 LNHDA, CDR2 SQIVND (reference sequence). There are 15 residues in the CDR3. CDR3 DNA sequence: TGTGCCAGCACTACCCCGAGTAAGGTCAATCAGCCCCAGCATTTT. Translation: CASTTPSKVNQPQHF.

This clone came up a few times. For the CDR3, the DNA is TGTGCCAGCAGCGAGCAGGGGTACGAGCAGTACTTC. Translating it yields CASSEQGYEQYF. This chain joins TRBV7-9 and TRBJ2-7; tentative D call: TRBD1 (6 bases). V was cut by 5 bases and J by 4 bases, with 9 bases left in between. The length of the CDR3 is 12 residues. Germline V CDR1 and CDR2: SEHNR, FQNEAQ (reference sequence).

Here the CDR3 DNA reads TGTGCCAGCAGTTTGAGCGGGAGGGCCGTTAATGAGCAGTTCTTC. Translating gives CASSLSGRAVNEQFF. J is TRBJ2-1 and V is TRBV27, with 10 bases aligning to TRBD2. The junction had 6 bases not matched to a gene; V was cut back by 3 bases and J by 7 bases. Per the germline V gene, CDR1 is MNHEY and CDR2 is SMNVEV (reference sequence). The CDR3 contains 15 residues.

This chain's CDR3 is CASSPGGATNEKLFF. The CDR3 region has the DNA TGTGCCAGCTCACCAGGTGGAGCAACTAATGAAAAACTGTTTTTT. The chain combines TRBV18 with TRBJ1-4; no firm D call. The V end lost 2 bases, the J end lost 0 bases, and 7 bases lay between the germline ends. The CDR3 extends over 15 amino acids. The germline gives CDR1 KGHSH, CDR2 LQKENI.

V usage is TRBV19 and J usage is TRBJ2-6; D remains unclear. CDR3 length: 15 residues. The ends were cut back, 1 base at V and 0 bases at J, with 4 bases in the middle. Germline V gene lookup returns CDR1 LNHDA and CDR2 SQIVND (reference sequence). CDR3 protein: CASSIASSGANVLTF. The CDR3, as DNA: TGTGCCAGTAGTATAGCCAGCTCTGGGGCCAACGTCCTGACTTTC. The variable domain in full, with the rest retrieved from reference TRBV19 and TRBJ2-6, is DGGITQSPKYLFRKEGQNVTLSCEQNLNHDAMYWYRQDPGQGLRLIYYSQIVNDFQKGDIAEGYSVSREKKESFPLTVTSAQKNPTAFYLCASSIASSGANVLTFGAGSRLTVL.

The chain employs TRBV19 and TRBJ1-3; no clear D. Trimming shortened V by 1 base and J by 3 bases, and 10 bases separated the two germline ends. In germline, CDR1 is LNHDA, CDR2 SQIVND (reference sequence). The CDR3 is 15 residues long. This chain's CDR3 is CASSIGGSFGNTIYF. The CDR3 region has the DNA TGTGCCAGTAGTATAGGTGGCAGTTTTGGAAACACCATATATTTT.

V usage is TRBV28 and J usage is TRBJ2-5; 12 bases align to TRBD2. The CDR3 runs to 14 residues. The V and J ends lost 10 bases and 2 bases, in that order; junction bases with no gene match: 5. The germline gives CDR1 MDHEN, CDR2 SYDVKM. CDR3 nucleotide sequence: TGTGCCATCCTGACTAGCGGGAGTCAAGAGACCCAGTACTTC. Translation: CAILTSGSQETQYF.

The chain carries TRBV6-5 and TRBJ1-2; D might be TRBD1 (5 bases). V was clipped by 7 bases and J by 12 bases, with 24 bases between them. Germline CDR1 MNHEY, CDR2 SVGAGI. This CDR3 comprises 14 residues. CDR3 DNA sequence: TGTGCCAGCAAACGAACCGGGGCTCGGGGGAACGACACCTTC. Translation gives CASKRTGARGNDTF.

The chain is built from TRBV5-1 and TRBJ2-1; D might be TRBD2 (6 bases). The CDR3 consists of 16 residues. Trimming took off 4 bases at V and 1 base at J, with 15 bases between the two ends. From germline, CDR1 is SGHRS and CDR2 YFSETQ. The CDR3 sequence: CASSPPERVSYNEQFF. CDR3 sequence (DNA): TGCGCCAGCAGCCCTCCGGAGCGGGTGTCCTACAATGAGCAGTTCTTC.

The CDR3 sequence: CATRDRPRNSPLHF. DNA for the CDR3: TGTGCCACCAGGGACAGGCCTCGTAATTCACCCCTCCACTTT. The chain is built from TRBV24-1 and TRBJ1-6; 7 bases fit TRBD1. From germline, CDR1 is KGHDR and CDR2 SFDVKD. The CDR3 has 14 amino acids. J lost 6 bases, V lost 7 bases, and 5 bases had no gene match.

This clone was detected only a few times. Distinct nucleotide sequences in the sample also encode this CDR3. The V and J genes are TRBV5-1 and TRBJ2-6; 11 positions agree with TRBD2. CDR1 SGHRS and CDR2 YFSETQ come from the germline V gene. The length of the CDR3 is 17 residues. J was trimmed by 1 base and V by 5 bases; bases with no gene match: 5. CDR3 sequence reads: CASSSLAGGSGANVLTF. CDR3 DNA sequence: TGCGCCAGCAGTTCCCTAGCGGGAGGTTCTGGGGCCAACGTCCTGACTTTC.

About this clone itself: Other DNA sequences within the sample encode an identical CDR3. The chain joins TRBV9 to TRBJ1-1, with TRBD1 identical over 7 bases. There are 16 residues in the CDR3. After removal of 0 bases from V and 2 bases from J, the junction contained 7 bases not matched to a gene. Germline CDR1 and CDR2: SGDLS and YYNGEE. CDR3 DNA: TGTGCCAGCAGCGTAGGCCACAGGGGTGGTAACACTGAAGCTTTCTTT. It specifies CASSVGHRGGNTEAFF.

The chain joins TRBV4-3 to TRBJ2-2; TRBD2 might be the D (6 bases). Germline V gene sequence: CDR1 LGHNA, CDR2 YSLEER. V was clipped by 1 base and J by 0 bases, with 9 bases between them. The CDR3 has 16 residues. CDR3 in DNA: TGCGCCAGCAGCCAAGGCCCTAGCGCGAACACCGGGGAGCTGTTTTTT. This translates into CASSQGPSANTGELFF.

As DNA, the CDR3 is TGTGCCAGCAGTGAGGCTGCAAACTATGGCTACACCTTC. Encoded protein: CASSEAANYGYTF. The chain links TRBV2 to TRBJ1-2; no clear D gene. Trimming took off 3 bases at V and 2 bases at J, with 7 bases between the two ends. The CDR3 extends over 13 amino acids. CDR1 SNHLY and CDR2 FYNNEI come from the germline V gene. The variable domain in full, with the rest retrieved from reference TRBV2 and TRBJ1-2, is EPEVTQTPSHQVTQMGQEVILRCVPISNHLYFYWYRQILGQKVEFLVSFYNNEISEKSEIFDDQFSVERPDGSNFTLKIRSTKLEDSAMYFCASSEAANYGYTFGSGTRLTVV.

The V gene is TRBV15, the J gene TRBJ1-3, with 10 bases aligning to TRBD1. The germline CDR1 and CDR2 sequences are LNHNV and YYDKDF (reference sequence). The CDR3 consists of 18 residues. V gave up 0 bases and J gave up 0 bases; unmatched junction bases: 5. CDR3 nucleotides: TGTGCCACCAGCAGAGATCGACAGGGGGCAATCTCTGGAAACACCATATATTTT. Translation gives CATSRDRQGAISGNTIYF.